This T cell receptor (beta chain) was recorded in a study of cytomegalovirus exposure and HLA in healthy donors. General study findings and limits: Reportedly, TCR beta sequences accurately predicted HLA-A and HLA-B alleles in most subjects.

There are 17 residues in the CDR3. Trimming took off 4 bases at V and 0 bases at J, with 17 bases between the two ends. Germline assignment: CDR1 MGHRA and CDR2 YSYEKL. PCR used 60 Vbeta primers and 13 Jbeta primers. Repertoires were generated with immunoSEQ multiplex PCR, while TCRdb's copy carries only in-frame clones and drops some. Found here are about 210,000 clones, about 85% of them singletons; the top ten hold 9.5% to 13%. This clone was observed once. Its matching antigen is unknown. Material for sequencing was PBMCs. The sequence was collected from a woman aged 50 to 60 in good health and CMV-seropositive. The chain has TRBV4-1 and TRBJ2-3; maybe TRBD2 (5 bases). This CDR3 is CASSPIGGGHSTDTQYF. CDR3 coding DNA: TGCGCCAGCAGCCCCATCGGCGGCGGGCACAGCACAGATACGCAGTATTTT.